Sequencing of this T cell receptor beta chain was carried out in a study of a mutant IDH1 vaccine in newly diagnosed glioma. About the study: Prior therapy was radiotherapy, temozolomide, or both; most received both.

Time point specified: week 23, last vaccination. A 20-mer mutant IDH1 peptide at 300 ug was injected subcutaneously with topical imiquimod. There were new WHO grade 3 or 4 astrocytomas in the donors, and these were IDH1-mutant and ATRX-lost. Concerning this clone: Its antigen is currently unknown.

The assay was immunoSEQ multiplex PCR, and TCRdb's table has in-frame clones only and misses some. The sample consists of 35,000 to 50,000 clones, 85% to 95% of them appearing once. With 8 bases removed from V and 6 bases from J, the gap between germline ends came to 25 bases. The length of the CDR3 is 16 residues. Germline assignment: CDR1 SGHRS and CDR2 YFSETQ. The rearrangement uses TRBV5-1 and TRBJ2-3, with a possible D match to TRBD2 (6 bases). The sequence was collected from a man over 45 with glioma. The specimen comprised PBMCs, sampled from a glioma patient whose treatment included an IDH1 peptide vaccine. The CDR3 nucleotides are TGCGCCAGTACGGGGGACGTCGGGAAGCCCTGGGATACGCAGTATTTT. Translation: CASTGDVGKPWDTQYF. The whole variable domain, filled in from reference TRBV5-1 and TRBJ2-3, reads KAGVTQTPRYLIKTRGQQVTLSCSPISGHRSVSWYQQTPGQGLQFLFEYFSETQRNKGNFPGRFSGRQFSNSRSEMNVSTLELGDSALYLCASTGDVGKPWDTQYFGPGTRLTVL.